This T cell receptor beta chain derives from a study of blood T cell repertoires in COVID-19. Study-level background: The analysed material was cDNA or gDNA that came from T cells, B-cell-depleted T cells, or PBMCs.

Participant age was roughly 18 to 95 years, and participants resided in fewer than 25 US areas. The germline gives CDR1 SGDLS, CDR2 YYNGEE. The V gene end was trimmed by 0 bases and the J gene end by 4 bases; junction bases not matched to a gene: 4. There are 14 residues in the CDR3. Methods used by the authors: Estimation of nucleated cell counts relied on the amplification of reference gene primers. Sequenced by immunoSEQ multiplex PCR; TCRdb stores in-frame clones only, minus some. The V and J calls and the clone size are those of that table, but D and trimming were determined from the DNA. In the table there are hundreds of thousands of clones, just over 85% of which are singletons.

The clonotype comes from a woman aged 50 to 65 with acute COVID-19. Sequencing was done on a sample of PBMCs or T cells enriched from blood (not recorded which). The chain recombines TRBV9 with TRBJ2-7; 7 bases match TRBD1. CDR3 loop: CASSVGQGAYEQYF. CDR3 nucleotides: TGTGCCAGCAGCGTAGGACAGGGTGCATACGAGCAGTACTTC.